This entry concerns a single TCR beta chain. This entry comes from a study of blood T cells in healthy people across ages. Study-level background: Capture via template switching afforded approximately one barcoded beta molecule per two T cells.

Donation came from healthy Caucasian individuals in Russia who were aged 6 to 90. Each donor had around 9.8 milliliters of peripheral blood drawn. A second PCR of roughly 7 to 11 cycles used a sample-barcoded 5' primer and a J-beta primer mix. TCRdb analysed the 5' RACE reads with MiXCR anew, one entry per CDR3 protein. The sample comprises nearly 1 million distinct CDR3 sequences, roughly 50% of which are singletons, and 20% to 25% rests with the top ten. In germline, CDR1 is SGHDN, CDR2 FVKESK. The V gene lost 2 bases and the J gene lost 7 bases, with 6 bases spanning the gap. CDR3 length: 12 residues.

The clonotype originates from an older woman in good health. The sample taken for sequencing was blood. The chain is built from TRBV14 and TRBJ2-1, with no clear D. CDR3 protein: CASSQFINEQFF. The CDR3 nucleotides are TGTGCCAGCAGCCAATTCATAAATGAGCAGTTCTTC.